This is a list of T cell receptor beta chains from one sample in a study of T-cell reconstitution after alpha-beta-depleted transplantation in children. TCRdb analysed the PCR reads with MiXCR anew, one entry per CDR3 protein. The table has 500,000 to 600,000 distinct CDR3 sequences, 30% to 35% seen once. The sequencing used PBMCs from the stem cell graft donor, collected from the stem cell graft. All receptors derive from a human donor who donated a stem cell graft to a child with aplastic anemia. The CDR3 runs from the conserved cysteine through the conserved F or W. The order of the fields is D gene, clone size, J gene, CDR3 length, V gene, CDR3 protein, CDR3 DNA. A D gene is named only where the DNA matches it firmly. The size of a clone is reported for some rows only, either as once, few or many, or as a class for expanded clones.

NA,few,TRBJ1-1,13,TRBV29-1,CSASGHLNTEAFF,TGCAGCGCATCGGGACACTTGAACACTGAAGCTTTCTTT
NA,NA,TRBJ2-3,14,TRBV24-1,CATSVGSNTDTQYF,TGTGCCACCAGTGTGGGCAGCAACACAGATACGCAGTATTTT
NA,NA,TRBJ2-1,14,TRBV20-1,CSATGPYISHEQFF,TGCAGTGCTACCGGGCCCTACATCAGCCATGAGCAGTTCTTC
NA,once,TRBJ1-1,13,TRBV9,CASSPGAQGQAFF,TGTGCCAGCAGCCCAGGGGCACAGGGACAAGCTTTCTTT
NA,NA,TRBJ2-1,16,TRBV7-3,CASSLPYWGPYNEQFF,TGTGCCAGCAGCTTACCATACTGGGGGCCCTACAATGAGCAGTTCTTC
NA,few,TRBJ2-7,16,TRBV7-2,CASSFFLEVSSYEQYF,TGTGCCAGCAGCTTTTTTTTGGAAGTTAGCTCCTACGAGCAGTACTTC
TRBD2,NA,TRBJ2-2,16,TRBV4-3,CASSQVAGVGTGELFF,TGCGCCAGCAGCCAAGTGGCGGGAGTGGGCACCGGGGAGCTGTTTTTT
TRBD1,few,TRBJ1-1,16,TRBV6-2/TRBV6-3,CASSWSGTGINTEAFF,TGTGCCAGCAGTTGGTCCGGGACAGGGATAAACACTGAAGCTTTCTTT
TRBD2,NA,TRBJ2-1,19,TRBV27,CASSFRSGLAGVSHNEQFF,TGTGCCAGCAGTTTCAGGTCAGGGCTAGCGGGAGTCTCCCACAATGAGCAGTTCTTC
NA,NA,TRBJ1-1,11,TRBV30,CASKGRTEAFF,TGTGCCAGCAAAGGTCGGACTGAAGCTTTCTTT
TRBD2,once,TRBJ2-1,19,TRBV23-1,CASSPPGPTSGFTYNEQFF,TGCGCCAGCAGTCCCCCGGGTCCGACTAGCGGGTTCACCTACAATGAGCAGTTCTTC
NA,NA,TRBJ2-1,15,TRBV29-1,CSVEGGWQNYNEQFF,TGCAGCGTTGAAGGGGGTTGGCAGAACTACAATGAGCAGTTCTTC
NA,NA,TRBJ2-7,14,TRBV4-1,CASSQDHGTNEQYF,TGCGCCAGCAGCCAAGATCATGGAACAAACGAGCAGTACTTC
NA,NA,TRBJ2-7,14,TRBV29-1,CSVEPAGRGYEQYF,TGCAGCGTTGAACCGGCGGGCAGAGGCTACGAGCAGTACTTC
TRBD2,few,TRBJ2-1,15,TRBV19,CASSITSGTYNEQFF,TGTGCCAGTAGTATCACTAGCGGGACCTACAATGAGCAGTTCTTC
TRBD2,NA,TRBJ2-2,13,TRBV10-3,CAIITGGTGELFF,TGTGCCATCATCACGGGGGGAACCGGGGAGCTGTTTTTT
TRBD2,few,TRBJ2-1,17,TRBV5-1,CASSPRTSGRAFNEQFF,TGCGCCAGCAGCCCGCGGACTAGCGGGAGGGCCTTCAATGAGCAGTTCTTC
NA,few,TRBJ2-4,12,TRBV12-3/TRBV12-4,CASSRIGRDTGF,TGTGCCAGCAGTCGTATCGGACGGGACACTGGCTTC
NA,NA,TRBJ2-7,13,TRBV3-1,CASSHPFDYEQYF,TGTGCCAGCAGCCATCCTTTTGATTACGAGCAGTACTTC
NA,few,TRBJ1-5,15,TRBV5-1,CASSLGDTRNQPQHF,TGCGCCAGCAGCTTGGGAGACACCCGCAATCAGCCCCAGCATTTT
NA,NA,TRBJ2-5,12,TRBV29-1,CSAGPDQETQYF,TGCAGCGCAGGACCCGACCAAGAGACCCAGTACTTC
NA,NA,TRBJ2-1,16,TRBV7-2,CASSLRDGGVINEQFF,TGTGCCAGCAGCTTAAGGGACGGCGGGGTAATTAATGAGCAGTTCTTC
NA,NA,TRBJ2-5,12,TRBV7-9,CASSTHGETQYF,TGTGCCAGCAGCACCCACGGGGAGACCCAGTACTTC
NA,many,TRBJ2-1,15,TRBV9,CASSVGQGSYNEQFF,TGTGCCAGCAGCGTAGGGCAGGGCTCCTACAATGAGCAGTTCTTC
NA,NA,TRBJ1-2,13,TRBV6-1,CASSERETIGYTF,TGTGCCAGCAGTGAAAGGGAGACGATCGGCTACACCTTC
NA,NA,TRBJ1-1,15,TRBV9,CASSVTTGKNTEAFF,TGTGCCAGCAGCGTCACTACAGGGAAGAACACTGAAGCTTTCTTT
NA,NA,TRBJ2-2,14,TRBV12-3/TRBV12-4,CASRNSGNTGELFF,TGTGCCAGCAGGAATAGCGGGAACACCGGGGAGCTGTTTTTT
TRBD1,NA,TRBJ1-6,15,TRBV27,CASSLSGQINSPLHF,TGTGCCAGCAGTTTATCGGGACAGATTAATTCACCCCTCCACTTT
TRBD1,NA,TRBJ2-3,15,TRBV6-2/TRBV6-3,CASSYHTGVTDTQYF,TGTGCCAGCAGTTACCATACAGGGGTCACAGATACGCAGTATTTT
NA,NA,TRBJ1-4,15,TRBV5-1,CPSSLSSGPNEKLFF,TGCCCCAGCAGCTTGTCAAGTGGGCCTAATGAAAAACTGTTTTTT
NA,few,TRBJ2-5,16,TRBV6-5,CASSYGADFPQETQYF,TGTGCCAGCAGTTACGGAGCAGACTTTCCCCAAGAGACCCAGTACTTC